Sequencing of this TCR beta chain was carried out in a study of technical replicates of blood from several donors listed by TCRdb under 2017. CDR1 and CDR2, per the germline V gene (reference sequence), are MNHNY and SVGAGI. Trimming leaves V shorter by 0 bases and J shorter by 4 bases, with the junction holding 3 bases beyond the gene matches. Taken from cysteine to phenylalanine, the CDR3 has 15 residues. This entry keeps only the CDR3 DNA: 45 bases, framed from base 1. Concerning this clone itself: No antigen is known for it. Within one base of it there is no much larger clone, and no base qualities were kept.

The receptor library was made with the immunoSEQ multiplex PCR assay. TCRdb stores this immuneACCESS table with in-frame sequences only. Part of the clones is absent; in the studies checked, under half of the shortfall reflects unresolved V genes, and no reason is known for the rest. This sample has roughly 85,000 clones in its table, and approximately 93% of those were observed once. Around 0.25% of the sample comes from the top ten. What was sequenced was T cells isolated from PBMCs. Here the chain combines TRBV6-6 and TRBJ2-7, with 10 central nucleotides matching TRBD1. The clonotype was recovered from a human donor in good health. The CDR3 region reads CASSYSLGQGYEQYF. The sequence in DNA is TGTGCCAGCAGTTACTCTCTGGGACAGGGGTACGAGCAGTACTTC.